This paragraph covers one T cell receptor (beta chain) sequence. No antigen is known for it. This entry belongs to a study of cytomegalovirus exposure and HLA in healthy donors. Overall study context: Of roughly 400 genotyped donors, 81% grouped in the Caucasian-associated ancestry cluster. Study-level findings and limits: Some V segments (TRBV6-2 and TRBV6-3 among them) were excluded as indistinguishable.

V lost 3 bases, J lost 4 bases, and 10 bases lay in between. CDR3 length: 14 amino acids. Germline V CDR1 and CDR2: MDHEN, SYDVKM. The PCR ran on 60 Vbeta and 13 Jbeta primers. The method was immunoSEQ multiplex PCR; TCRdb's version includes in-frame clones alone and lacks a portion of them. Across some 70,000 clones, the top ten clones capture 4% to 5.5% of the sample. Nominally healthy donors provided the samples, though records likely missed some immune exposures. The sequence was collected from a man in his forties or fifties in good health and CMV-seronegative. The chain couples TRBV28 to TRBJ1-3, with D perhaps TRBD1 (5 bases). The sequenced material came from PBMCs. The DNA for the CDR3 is TGTGCCAGCAGTTTTACCAGGGTCGGAAACACCATATATTTT. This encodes CASSFTRVGNTIYF.